A selection of T cell receptor beta chains follows, all from one sample in a study of T cells after posttransplantation cyclophosphamide. Method: immunoSEQ multiplex PCR; TCRdb's copy keeps in-frame clones and lacks some. The table lists over 6,500 clones, with no singletons. The sample in question was PBMCs, obtained after allogeneic stem cell transplant with posttransplant cyclophosphamide. These receptors were obtained from a male patient younger than 35 who received an allogeneic stem cell transplant from an unrelated donor, was CMV-positive, and had acute and chronic GVHD. Some T cells may be graft donor cells. The CDR3 runs from the conserved cysteine through the conserved F or W. The D gene is left open where the match is weak. The size field reads once, few, many, or a class for an expanded clone.

abundance: many; j_gene: TRBJ2-7; v_gene: TRBV5-1; d_gene: .; CDR3nt: TGCGCCAGCAGCTTGGGACAGGGAGGCTACGAGCAGTACTTC; CDR3aa: CASSLGQGGYEQYF
abundance: many; j_gene: TRBJ1-2; v_gene: TRBV9; d_gene: TRBD1; CDR3nt: TGTGCCAGCAGCCCTGCCGCAGGGGGGAGCATATATGGCTACACCTTC; CDR3aa: CASSPAAGGSIYGYTF
abundance: large; j_gene: TRBJ1-1; v_gene: TRBV11-2; d_gene: .; CDR3nt: TGTGCCAGCAGCAAGGGGTGGGGGGAGAGGACTGAAGCTTTCTTT; CDR3aa: CASSKGWGERTEAFF
abundance: many; j_gene: TRBJ1-4; v_gene: TRBV6-1; d_gene: .; CDR3nt: TGTGCCAGCACTACAGGACCGATGAGTGAAAAACTGTTTTTT; CDR3aa: CASTTGPMSEKLFF
abundance: many; j_gene: TRBJ2-3; v_gene: TRBV2; d_gene: .; CDR3nt: TGTGCCAGCATTCTAGCACACCGCACAGATACGCAGTATTTT; CDR3aa: CASILAHRTDTQYF
abundance: many; j_gene: TRBJ1-4; v_gene: TRBV5-6; d_gene: .; CDR3nt: TGTGCCAGCAGTTACCAGGGCGGAACTAATGAAAAACTGTTTTTT; CDR3aa: CASSYQGGTNEKLFF
abundance: many; j_gene: TRBJ1-2; v_gene: TRBV28; d_gene: .; CDR3nt: TGTGCCTCCAGGGCAGTCTATGGCTACACCTTC; CDR3aa: CASRAVYGYTF
abundance: many; j_gene: TRBJ1-5; v_gene: TRBV5-8; d_gene: TRBD1; CDR3nt: TGTGCCAGCAGCCGGGGACAGGGGAATCAGCCCCAGCATTTT; CDR3aa: CASSRGQGNQPQHF
abundance: many; j_gene: TRBJ2-7; v_gene: TRBV27; d_gene: TRBD1; CDR3nt: TGTGCCAGCAGTTTAGAAACAGGGGCCTACGAGCAGTACTTC; CDR3aa: CASSLETGAYEQYF
abundance: few; j_gene: TRBJ2-5; v_gene: TRBV5-6; d_gene: .; CDR3nt: TGTGCCAGCAGCCTAGGGGGGGCCCAGTACTTC; CDR3aa: CASSLGGAQYF
abundance: many; j_gene: TRBJ1-2; v_gene: TRBV5-8; d_gene: .; CDR3nt: TGTGCCAGCAGCTTAAGAGTAACGCGAGGCTACACCTTC; CDR3aa: CASSLRVTRGYTF
abundance: few; j_gene: TRBJ2-7; v_gene: TRBV28; d_gene: TRBD1; CDR3nt: TGTGCCAGCAGTCCCCCCGGGACAGGCACCTACGAGCAGTACTTC; CDR3aa: CASSPPGTGTYEQYF
abundance: many; j_gene: TRBJ2-7; v_gene: TRBV7-8; d_gene: TRBD2; CDR3nt: TGTGCCAGCAGCCCGGGGGGGCACTACGAGCAGTACTTC; CDR3aa: CASSPGGHYEQYF
abundance: many; j_gene: TRBJ1-1; v_gene: TRBV7-2; d_gene: TRBD1; CDR3nt: TGTGCCAGCAGCTCGACGGGACAGGGGAGTGGAGCTTTCTTT; CDR3aa: CASSSTGQGSGAFF
abundance: few; j_gene: TRBJ1-3; v_gene: TRBV10-2; d_gene: .; CDR3nt: TGCGCAAGCAGTGTTGGCTTCTCTGGAAACACCATATATTTT; CDR3aa: CASSVGFSGNTIYF
abundance: many; j_gene: TRBJ2-5; v_gene: TRBV28; d_gene: TRBD1; CDR3nt: TGTGCCAGCAGTTCTCAGGGGGCCGGGGAGACCCAGTACTTC; CDR3aa: CASSSQGAGETQYF
abundance: many; j_gene: TRBJ1-2; v_gene: TRBV19; d_gene: .; CDR3nt: TGTGCCAGTAACCCTAGAGCGGGGGCGGGTGGCTACACCTTC; CDR3aa: CASNPRAGAGGYTF
abundance: many; j_gene: TRBJ2-2; v_gene: TRBV28; d_gene: TRBD1; CDR3nt: TGTGCCAGCAGACCCGGACAGGGGAACACCGGGGAGCTGTTTTTT; CDR3aa: CASRPGQGNTGELFF
abundance: many; j_gene: TRBJ1-2; v_gene: TRBV29-1; d_gene: TRBD1; CDR3nt: TGCAGCGTTGAAATTCGGACAGGGTACTATGGCTACACCTTC; CDR3aa: CSVEIRTGYYGYTF
abundance: many; j_gene: TRBJ2-7; v_gene: TRBV9; d_gene: .; CDR3nt: TGTGCCACCTCTAGACAGGCGCTCGACGAGCAGTACTTC; CDR3aa: CATSRQALDEQYF
abundance: many; j_gene: TRBJ2-1; v_gene: TRBV9; d_gene: .; CDR3nt: TGTGCCAGCAGCGTAGTGTTCAGTGAGCAGTTCTTC; CDR3aa: CASSVVFSEQFF
abundance: many; j_gene: TRBJ2-1; v_gene: TRBV4-1; d_gene: .; CDR3nt: TGCGCCAGCAGCCAAGCCAGGGGTAATGAGCAGTTCTTC; CDR3aa: CASSQARGNEQFF
abundance: many; j_gene: TRBJ2-2; v_gene: TRBV27; d_gene: .; CDR3nt: TGTGCCAGCAGTTGGGGGCGCGGTACCGGGGAGCTGTTTTTT; CDR3aa: CASSWGRGTGELFF
abundance: many; j_gene: TRBJ2-5; v_gene: TRBV7-7; d_gene: .; CDR3nt: TGTGCTAGCAGCCCCTTTACGGGGTTAGAGACCCAGTACTTC; CDR3aa: CASSPFTGLETQYF
abundance: many; j_gene: TRBJ2-2; v_gene: TRBV11-2; d_gene: .; CDR3nt: TGTGCCAGCAGCTTAGAGGGCAGGGCGAGCACCGGGGAGCTGTTTTTT; CDR3aa: CASSLEGRASTGELFF
abundance: medium-sized; j_gene: TRBJ1-1; v_gene: TRBV5-6; d_gene: TRBD1; CDR3nt: TGTGCCAGCAGCTCTACAGGGGTTGCAGCTTTCTTT; CDR3aa: CASSSTGVAAFF
abundance: many; j_gene: TRBJ2-7; v_gene: TRBV10-2; d_gene: .; CDR3nt: TGCGCCAGCAGTGAGTGGGGGGTCCCATCCTACGAGCAGTACTTC; CDR3aa: CASSEWGVPSYEQYF